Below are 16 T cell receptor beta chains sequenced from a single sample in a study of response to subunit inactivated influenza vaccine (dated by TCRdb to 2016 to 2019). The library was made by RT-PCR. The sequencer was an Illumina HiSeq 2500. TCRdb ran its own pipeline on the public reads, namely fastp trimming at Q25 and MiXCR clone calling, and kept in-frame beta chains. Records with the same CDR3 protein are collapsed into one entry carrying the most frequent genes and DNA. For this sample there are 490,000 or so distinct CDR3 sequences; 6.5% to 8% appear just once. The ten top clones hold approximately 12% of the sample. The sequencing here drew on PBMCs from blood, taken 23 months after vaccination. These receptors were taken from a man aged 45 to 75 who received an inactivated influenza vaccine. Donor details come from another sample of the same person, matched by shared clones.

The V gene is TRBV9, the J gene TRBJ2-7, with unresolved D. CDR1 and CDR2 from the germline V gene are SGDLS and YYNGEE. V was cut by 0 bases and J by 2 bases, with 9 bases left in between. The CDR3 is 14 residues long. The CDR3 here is CASSVGPAPYEQYF. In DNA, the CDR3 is TGTGCCAGCAGCGTAGGGCCAGCGCCCTACGAGCAGTACTTC.

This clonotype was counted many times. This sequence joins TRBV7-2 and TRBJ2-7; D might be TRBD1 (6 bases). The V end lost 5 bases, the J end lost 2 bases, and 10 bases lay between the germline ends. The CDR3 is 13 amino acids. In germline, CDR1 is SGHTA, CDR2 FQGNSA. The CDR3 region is CASSHGQTYEQYF. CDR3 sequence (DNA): TGTGCCAGCAGCCACGGACAGACCTACGAGCAGTACTTC.

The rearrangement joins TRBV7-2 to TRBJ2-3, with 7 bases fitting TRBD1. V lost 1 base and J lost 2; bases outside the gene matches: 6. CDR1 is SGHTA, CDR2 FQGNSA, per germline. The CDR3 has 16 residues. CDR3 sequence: CASSLDRGAFTDTQYF. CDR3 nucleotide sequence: TGTGCCAGCAGCTTAGACAGGGGAGCCTTCACAGATACGCAGTATTTT.

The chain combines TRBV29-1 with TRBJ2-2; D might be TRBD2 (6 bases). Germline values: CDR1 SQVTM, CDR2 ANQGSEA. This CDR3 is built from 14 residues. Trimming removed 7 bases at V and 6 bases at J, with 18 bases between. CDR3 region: CSARRDLRSGELFF. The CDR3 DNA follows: TGCAGCGCCCGGCGGGACCTCCGATCCGGGGAGCTGTTTTTT.

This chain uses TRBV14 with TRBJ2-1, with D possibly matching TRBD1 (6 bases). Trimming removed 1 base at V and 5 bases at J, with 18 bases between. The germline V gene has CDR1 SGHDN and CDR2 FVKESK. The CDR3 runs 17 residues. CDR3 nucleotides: TGTGCCAGCAGCCAAGTGGGACCCCCCAAGGGGGACAATGAGCAGTTCTTC. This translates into CASSQVGPPKGDNEQFF.

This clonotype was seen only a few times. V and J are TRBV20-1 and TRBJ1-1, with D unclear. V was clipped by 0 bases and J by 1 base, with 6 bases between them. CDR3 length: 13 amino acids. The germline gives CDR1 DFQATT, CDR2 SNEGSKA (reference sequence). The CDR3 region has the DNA TGCAGTGCTAGAGAGTTAGGGAACACTGAAGCTTTCTTT. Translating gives CSARELGNTEAFF.

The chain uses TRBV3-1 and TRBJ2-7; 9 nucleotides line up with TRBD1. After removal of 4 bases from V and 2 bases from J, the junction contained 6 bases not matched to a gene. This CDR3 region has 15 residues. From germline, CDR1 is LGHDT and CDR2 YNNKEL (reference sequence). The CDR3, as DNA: TGTGCCAGCAGCCCGGGACAGGGAGTACCCTACGAGCAGTACTTC. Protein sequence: CASSPGQGVPYEQYF.

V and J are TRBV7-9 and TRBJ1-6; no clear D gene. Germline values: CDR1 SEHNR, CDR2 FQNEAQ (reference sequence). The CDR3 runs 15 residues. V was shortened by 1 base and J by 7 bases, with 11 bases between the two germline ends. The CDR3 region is CASSLGRNQNSPLHF. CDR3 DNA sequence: TGTGCCAGCAGCTTAGGAAGAAATCAGAATTCACCCCTCCACTTT.

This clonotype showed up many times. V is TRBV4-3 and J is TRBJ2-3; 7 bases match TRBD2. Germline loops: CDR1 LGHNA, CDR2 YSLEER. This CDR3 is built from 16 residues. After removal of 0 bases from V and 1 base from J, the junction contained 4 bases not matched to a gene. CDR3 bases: TGCGCCAGCAGCCAAGATGGCGCGGGGGGCACAGATACGCAGTATTTT. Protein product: CASSQDGAGGTDTQYF.

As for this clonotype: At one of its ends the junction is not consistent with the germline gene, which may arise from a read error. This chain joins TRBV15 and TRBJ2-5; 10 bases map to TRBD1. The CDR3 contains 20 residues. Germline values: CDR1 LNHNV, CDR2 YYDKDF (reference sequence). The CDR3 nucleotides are TGTGCCACCAGCAGAGACTCACGGGACAGGGGCGCACAGTCCCAAGAGATCCAGTACTTC. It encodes CATSRDSRDRGAQSQEIQYF.

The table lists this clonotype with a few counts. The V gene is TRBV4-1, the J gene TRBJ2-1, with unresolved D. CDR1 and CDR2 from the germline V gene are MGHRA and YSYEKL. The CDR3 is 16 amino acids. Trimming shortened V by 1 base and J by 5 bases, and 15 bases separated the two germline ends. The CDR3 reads CASSQGPRTGDNEQFF. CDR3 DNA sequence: TGCGCCAGCAGCCAAGGTCCTCGCACCGGAGACAATGAGCAGTTCTTC.

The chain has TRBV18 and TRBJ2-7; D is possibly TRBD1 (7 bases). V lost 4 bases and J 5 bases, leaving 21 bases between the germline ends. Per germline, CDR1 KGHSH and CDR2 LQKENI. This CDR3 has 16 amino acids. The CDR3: CASSLSAAGGTDEQYF. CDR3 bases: TGTGCCAGCTCACTGTCGGCGGCAGGGGGGACCGACGAGCAGTACTTC.

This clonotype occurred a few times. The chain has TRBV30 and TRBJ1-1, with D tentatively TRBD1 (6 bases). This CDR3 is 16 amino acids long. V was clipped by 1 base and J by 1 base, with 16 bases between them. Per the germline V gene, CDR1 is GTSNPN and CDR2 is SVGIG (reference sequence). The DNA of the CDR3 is TGTGCCTGGAGTGAAGGGACACCCCTAGGGAACACTGAAGCTTTCTTT. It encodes CAWSEGTPLGNTEAFF.

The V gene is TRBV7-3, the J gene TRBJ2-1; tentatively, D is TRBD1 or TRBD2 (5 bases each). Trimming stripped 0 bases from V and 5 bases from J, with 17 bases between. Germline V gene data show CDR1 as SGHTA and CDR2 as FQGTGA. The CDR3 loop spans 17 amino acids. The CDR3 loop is CASSLTAPGGGNNEQFF. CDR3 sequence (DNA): TGTGCCAGCAGCTTAACGGCCCCGGGTGGGGGAAACAATGAGCAGTTCTTC.

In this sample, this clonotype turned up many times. The CDR3 sequence: CASSAGQENIQYF. CDR3 bases: TGTGCCAGCAGCGCGGGACAGGAAAACATTCAGTACTTC. The genes are TRBV9 and TRBJ2-4; 8 bases match TRBD1. The CDR3 is 13 amino acids. With V trimmed by 3 bases and J by 5 bases, 1 base remained unmatched. The germline gives CDR1 SGDLS, CDR2 YYNGEE.

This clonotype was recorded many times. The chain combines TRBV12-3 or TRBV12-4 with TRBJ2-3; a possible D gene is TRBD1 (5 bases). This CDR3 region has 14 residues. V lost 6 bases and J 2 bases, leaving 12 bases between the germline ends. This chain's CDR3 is CASRMTDLTDTQYF. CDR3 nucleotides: TGTGCCAGCAGGATGACAGATCTCACAGATACGCAGTATTTT.